This is a list of T cell receptor beta chains from one sample in a study of T cells in Graves' hyperthyroidism and ophthalmopathy. A single record per CDR3 protein comes from TCRdb applying MiXCR to the multiplex PCR reads. The sample has about 710,000 distinct CDR3 sequences, roughly 17% seen once. Sequencing input: blood. The receptors originated from a man between 18 and 35 years old with Graves' hyperthyroidism. Both conserved end residues are part of each CDR3. The D gene is left open where the match is weak. Part of the rows lack a size; the others show once, few, many or a class for expanded clones.

many 16 TRBJ2-3 . TRBV6-2/TRBV6-3 CASSYSPGQEPDTQYF TGTGCCAGCAGTTACTCCCCAGGGCAAGAGCCAGATACGCAGTATTTT
. 13 TRBJ1-1 . TRBV5-1 CASSSDVNTEAFF TGCGCCAGCAGCTCGGACGTGAACACTGAAGCTTTCTTT
many 15 TRBJ2-7 . TRBV20-1 CSATSGTLGPYEQYF TGCAGTGCAACCTCCGGGACCTTGGGCCCCTACGAGCAGTACTTC
many 12 TRBJ2-1 . TRBV29-1 CSVVVSVGEQFF TGCAGCGTTGTGGTCAGCGTCGGTGAGCAGTTCTTC
many 12 TRBJ2-7 . TRBV29-1 CSVEDGAYEQYF TGCAGCGTTGAGGACGGAGCCTACGAGCAGTACTTC
many 13 TRBJ2-3 . TRBV12-3/TRBV12-4 CASRRIGTDTQYF TGTGCCAGCAGGAGAATCGGCACAGATACGCAGTATTTT
. 15 TRBJ2-3 . TRBV19 CASSGTGTGTDTQYF TGTGCCAGTAGTGGGACGGGAACGGGCACAGATACGCAGTATTTT
few 13 TRBJ2-5 TRBD1 TRBV20-1 CSARGTGKETQYF TGCAGTGCTAGAGGGACAGGGAAAGAGACCCAGTACTTC
. 16 TRBJ1-5 . TRBV20-1 CSARDRVGESNQPQHF TGCAGTGCTAGAGACAGGGTCGGGGAAAGCAATCAGCCCCAGCATTTT
many 13 TRBJ2-1 TRBD2 TRBV3-1 CASSQSMGGEQFF TGTGCCAGCAGCCAATCTATGGGGGGGGAGCAGTTCTTC
few 15 TRBJ2-1 . TRBV7-3 CASSFFSGGYNEQFF TGTGCCAGCAGCTTTTTCAGCGGAGGCTACAATGAGCAGTTCTTC
few 15 TRBJ2-1 . TRBV4-1 CASSNAAGGGDEQFF TGCGCCAGCAGCAACGCGGCGGGCGGGGGCGATGAGCAGTTCTTC
many 14 TRBJ1-1 TRBD1 TRBV7-8 CASSPDRGPTEAFF TGTGCCAGCAGCCCCGACAGGGGGCCCACTGAAGCTTTCTTT
many 16 TRBJ2-7 TRBD2 TRBV27 CASSPQTSGRALEQYF TGTGCCAGCAGTCCACAAACTAGCGGGAGGGCTCTCGAGCAGTACTTC
. 15 TRBJ2-7 . TRBV6-1 CASSETHAVSYEQYF TGTGCCAGCAGTGAAACCCATGCTGTCTCCTACGAGCAGTACTTC
. 13 TRBJ2-7 TRBD2 TRBV20-1 CSANSGTVYEQYF TGCAGTGCTAATAGCGGGACGGTCTACGAGCAGTACTTC
many 14 TRBJ1-2 TRBD1 TRBV7-8 CASNPGQGLYGYTF TGTGCCAGCAACCCGGGACAGGGCCTCTATGGCTACACCTTC
few 15 TRBJ1-2 . TRBV7-9 CASSSSLVPKYGYTF TGTGCCAGCAGCTCCTCGCTAGTCCCTAAGTATGGCTACACCTTC
many 13 TRBJ2-7 . TRBV2 CASSGSFKYEQYF TGTGCCAGCAGTGGCAGTTTTAAATACGAGCAGTACTTC
many 16 TRBJ2-7 . TRBV12-3/TRBV12-4 CASSLAPRKSSYEQYF TGTGCCAGCAGTTTAGCGCCCAGGAAAAGCTCCTACGAGCAGTACTTC
. 12 TRBJ1-5 . TRBV28 CASSLPTGPQHF TGTGCCAGCAGTTTACCCACAGGGCCCCAGCATTTT
few 14 TRBJ1-5 TRBD1 TRBV29-1 CSVEDPQGGQPQHF TGCAGCGTTGAAGACCCTCAGGGGGGCCAGCCCCAGCATTTT
few 13 TRBJ2-3 . TRBV2 CASRVGGGDTQYF TGTGCCAGCAGGGTGGGAGGAGGAGATACGCAGTATTTT
. 15 TRBJ2-3 TRBD2 TRBV27 CASSLTSGMTDTQYF TGTGCCAGCAGTTTAACTAGCGGGATGACAGATACGCAGTATTTT
few 12 TRBJ2-5 TRBD2 TRBV20-1 CTTSGRAGTQYF TGCACCACTAGCGGGAGGGCCGGGACCCAGTACTTC
few 15 TRBJ1-1 . TRBV3-1 CASSQRTGWNTEAFF TGTGCCAGCAGCCAACGAACAGGGTGGAACACTGAAGCTTTCTTT